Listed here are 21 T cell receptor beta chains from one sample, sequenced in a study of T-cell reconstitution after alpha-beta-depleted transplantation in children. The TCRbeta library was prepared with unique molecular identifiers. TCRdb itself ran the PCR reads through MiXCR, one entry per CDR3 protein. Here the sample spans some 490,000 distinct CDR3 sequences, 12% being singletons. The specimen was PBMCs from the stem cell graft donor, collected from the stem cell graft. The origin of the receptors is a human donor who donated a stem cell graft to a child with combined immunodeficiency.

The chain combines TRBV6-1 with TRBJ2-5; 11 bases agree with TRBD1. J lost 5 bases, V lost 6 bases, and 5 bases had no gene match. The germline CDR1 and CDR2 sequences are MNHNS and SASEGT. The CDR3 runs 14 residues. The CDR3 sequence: CASRRTGGWETQYF. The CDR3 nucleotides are TGTGCCAGCAGACGGACAGGGGGCTGGGAGACCCAGTACTTC.

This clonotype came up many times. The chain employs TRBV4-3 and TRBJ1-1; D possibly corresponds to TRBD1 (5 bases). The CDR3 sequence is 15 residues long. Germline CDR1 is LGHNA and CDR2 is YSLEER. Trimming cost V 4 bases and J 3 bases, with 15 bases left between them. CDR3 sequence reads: CASSPGPGLHTEAFF. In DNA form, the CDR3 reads TGCGCCAGCAGCCCAGGTCCGGGGCTCCACACTGAAGCTTTCTTT.

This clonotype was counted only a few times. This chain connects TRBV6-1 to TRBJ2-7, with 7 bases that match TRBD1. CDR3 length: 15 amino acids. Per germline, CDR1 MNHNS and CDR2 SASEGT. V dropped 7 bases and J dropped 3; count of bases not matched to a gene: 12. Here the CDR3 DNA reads TGTGCCAGCAAGTCCGGGACAGTAAGAGTCTACGAGCAGTACTTC. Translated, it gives CASKSGTVRVYEQYF.

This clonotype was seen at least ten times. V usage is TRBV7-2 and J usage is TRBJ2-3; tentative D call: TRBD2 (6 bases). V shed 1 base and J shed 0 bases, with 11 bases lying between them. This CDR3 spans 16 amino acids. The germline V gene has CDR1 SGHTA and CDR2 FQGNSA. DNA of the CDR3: TGTGCCAGCAGCTTAGTCGGGGGATTTAGCACAGATACGCAGTATTTT. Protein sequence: CASSLVGGFSTDTQYF.

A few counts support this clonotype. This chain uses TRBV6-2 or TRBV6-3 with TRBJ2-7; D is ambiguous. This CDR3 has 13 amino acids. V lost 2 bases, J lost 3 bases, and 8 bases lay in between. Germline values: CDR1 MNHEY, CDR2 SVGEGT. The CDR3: CASSYRRSYEQYF. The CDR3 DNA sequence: TGTGCCAGCAGTTACCGGCGGAGCTACGAGCAGTACTTC.

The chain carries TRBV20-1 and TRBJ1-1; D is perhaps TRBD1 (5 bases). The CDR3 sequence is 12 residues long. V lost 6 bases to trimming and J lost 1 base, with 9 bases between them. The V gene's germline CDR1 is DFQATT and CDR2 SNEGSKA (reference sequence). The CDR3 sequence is CSAWGENTEAFF. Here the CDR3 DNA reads TGCAGTGCATGGGGGGAGAACACTGAAGCTTTCTTT.

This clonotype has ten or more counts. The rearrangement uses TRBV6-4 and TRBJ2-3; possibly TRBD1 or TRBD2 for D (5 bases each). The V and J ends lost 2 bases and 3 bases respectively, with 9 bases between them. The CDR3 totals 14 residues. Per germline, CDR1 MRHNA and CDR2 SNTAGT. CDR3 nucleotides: TGTGCCAGCAGTGACGGGGGAGCAACAGATACGCAGTATTTT. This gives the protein CASSDGGATDTQYF.

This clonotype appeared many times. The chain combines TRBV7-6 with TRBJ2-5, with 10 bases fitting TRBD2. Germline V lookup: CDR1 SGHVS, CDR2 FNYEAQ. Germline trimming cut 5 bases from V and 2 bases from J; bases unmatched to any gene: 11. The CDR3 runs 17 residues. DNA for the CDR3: TGTGCCAGCAGCGCGGGACTAGCGCGATTCGAACAAGAGACCCAGTACTTC. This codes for CASSAGLARFEQETQYF.

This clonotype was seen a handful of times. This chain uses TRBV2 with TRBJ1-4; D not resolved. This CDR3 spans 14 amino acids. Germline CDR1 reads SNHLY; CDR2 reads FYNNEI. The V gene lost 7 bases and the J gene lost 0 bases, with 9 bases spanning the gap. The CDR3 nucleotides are TGTGCCAGCAACCCATCCTCAACTAATGAAAAACTGTTTTTT. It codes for CASNPSSTNEKLFF.

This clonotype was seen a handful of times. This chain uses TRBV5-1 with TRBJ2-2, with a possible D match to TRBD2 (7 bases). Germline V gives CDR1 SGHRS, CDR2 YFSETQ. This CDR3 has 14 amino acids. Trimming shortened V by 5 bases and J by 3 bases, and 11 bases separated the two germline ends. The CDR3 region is CASRGGADTGELFF. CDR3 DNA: TGCGCCAGCAGAGGGGGGGCTGACACCGGGGAGCTGTTTTTT.

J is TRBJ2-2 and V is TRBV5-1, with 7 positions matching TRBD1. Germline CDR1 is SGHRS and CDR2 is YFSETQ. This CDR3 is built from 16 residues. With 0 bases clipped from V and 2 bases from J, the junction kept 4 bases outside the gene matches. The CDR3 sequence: CASSLEGDRNTGELFF. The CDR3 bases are TGCGCCAGCAGCTTGGAGGGGGACAGAAACACCGGGGAGCTGTTTTTT.

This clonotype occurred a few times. As DNA, the CDR3 is TGTGCCTCGAGTAGCGGGAGGGAGGACGAGCAGTACTTC. Its protein is CASSSGREDEQYF. The V call is TRBV24-1, the J call TRBJ2-7; 11 positions match TRBD2. Germline V gene sequence: CDR1 KGHDR, CDR2 SFDVKD. J gave up 5 bases and V 12 bases, and 8 bases lay outside the gene matches. The CDR3 is 13 residues long.

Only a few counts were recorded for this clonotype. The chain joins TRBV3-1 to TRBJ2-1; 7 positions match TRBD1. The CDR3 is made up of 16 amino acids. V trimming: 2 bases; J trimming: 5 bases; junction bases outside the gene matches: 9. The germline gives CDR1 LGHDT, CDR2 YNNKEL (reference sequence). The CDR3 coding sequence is TGTGCCAGCAGCCAATGGACAGGCCGTGTGCACAATGAGCAGTTCTTC. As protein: CASSQWTGRVHNEQFF.

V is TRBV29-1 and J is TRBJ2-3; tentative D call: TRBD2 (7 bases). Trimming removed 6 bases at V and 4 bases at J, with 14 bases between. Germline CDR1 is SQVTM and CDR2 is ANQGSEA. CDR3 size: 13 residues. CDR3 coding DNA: TGCAGCGTCGAGAGGGGGGGCCCAGATACGCAGTATTTT. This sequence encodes CSVERGGPDTQYF.

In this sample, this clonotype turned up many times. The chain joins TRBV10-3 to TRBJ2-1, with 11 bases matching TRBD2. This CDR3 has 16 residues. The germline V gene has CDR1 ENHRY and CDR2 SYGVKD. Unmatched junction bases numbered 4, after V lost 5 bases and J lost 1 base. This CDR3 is CAISLTSGGSYNEQFF. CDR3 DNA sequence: TGTGCCATCAGTCTTACTAGCGGGGGTTCCTACAATGAGCAGTTCTTC.

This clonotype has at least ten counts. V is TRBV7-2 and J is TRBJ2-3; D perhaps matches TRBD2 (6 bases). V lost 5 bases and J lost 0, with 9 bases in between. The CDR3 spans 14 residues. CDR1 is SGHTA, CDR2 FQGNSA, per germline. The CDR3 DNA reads TGTGCCAGCAGCCGCGGACTAAGCACAGATACGCAGTATTTT. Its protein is CASSRGLSTDTQYF.

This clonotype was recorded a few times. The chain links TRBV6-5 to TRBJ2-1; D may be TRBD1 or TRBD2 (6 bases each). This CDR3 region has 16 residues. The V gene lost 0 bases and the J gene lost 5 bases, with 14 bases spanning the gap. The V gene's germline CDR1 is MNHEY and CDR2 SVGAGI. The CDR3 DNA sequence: TGTGCCAGCAGTTACTCGGGGGGCTCCGCAAACAATGAGCAGTTCTTC. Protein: CASSYSGGSANNEQFF.

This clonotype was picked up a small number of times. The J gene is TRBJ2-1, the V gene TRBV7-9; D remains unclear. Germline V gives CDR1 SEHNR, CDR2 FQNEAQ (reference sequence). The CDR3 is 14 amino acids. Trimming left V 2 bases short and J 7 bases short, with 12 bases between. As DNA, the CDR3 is TGTGCCAGCAGCTTAAATCATGAGGCGAATGAGCAGTTCTTC. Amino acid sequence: CASSLNHEANEQFF. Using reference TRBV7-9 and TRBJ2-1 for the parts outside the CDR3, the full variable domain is DTGVSQNPRHKITKRGQNVTFRCDPISEHNRLYWYRQTLGQGPEFLTYFQNEAQLEKSRLLSDRFSAERPKGSFSTLEIQRTEQGDSAMYLCASSLNHEANEQFFGPGTRLTVL.

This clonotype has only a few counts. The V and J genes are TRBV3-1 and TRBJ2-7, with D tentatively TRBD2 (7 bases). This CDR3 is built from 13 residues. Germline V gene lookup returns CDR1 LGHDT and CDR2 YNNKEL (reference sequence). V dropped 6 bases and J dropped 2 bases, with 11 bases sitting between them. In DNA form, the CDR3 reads TGTGCCAGCAGTTGGGGGGGCGCCTACGAGCAGTACTTC. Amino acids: CASSWGGAYEQYF.

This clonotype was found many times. The chain's CDR3 is CASSQEEKLFF. Here the CDR3 DNA reads TGTGCCAGCAGCCAAGAAGAAAAACTGTTTTTT. The J gene is TRBJ1-4, the V gene TRBV3-1, with D hard to call. CDR1 and CDR2 from the germline V gene are LGHDT and YNNKEL (reference sequence). The V gene lost 0 bases and the J gene lost 8 bases, with 1 base spanning the gap. The CDR3 has 11 amino acids.

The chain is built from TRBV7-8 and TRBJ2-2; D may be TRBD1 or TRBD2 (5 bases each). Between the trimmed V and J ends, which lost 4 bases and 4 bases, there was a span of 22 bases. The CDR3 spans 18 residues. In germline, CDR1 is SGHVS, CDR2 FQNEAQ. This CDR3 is CASSSQENRDVPTGELFF. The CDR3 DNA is TGTGCCAGCAGCTCACAAGAGAACCGGGACGTTCCCACCGGGGAGCTGTTTTTT.